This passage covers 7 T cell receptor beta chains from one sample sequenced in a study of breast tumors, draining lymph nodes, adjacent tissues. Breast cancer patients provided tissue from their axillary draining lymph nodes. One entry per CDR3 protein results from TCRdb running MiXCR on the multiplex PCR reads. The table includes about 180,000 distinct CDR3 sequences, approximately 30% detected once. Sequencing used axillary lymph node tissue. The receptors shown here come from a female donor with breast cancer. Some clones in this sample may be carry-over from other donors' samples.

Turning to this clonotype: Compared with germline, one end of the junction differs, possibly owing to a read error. CDR3 sequence (DNA): TGTGCCAGCAGCTTAGACGTCGGGGGGTTCGATGGCTACCCCTTC. Translated, it gives CASSLDVGGFDGYPF. This sequence joins TRBV7-8 and TRBJ1-2; TRBD1 is a possible D gene (5 bases). Germline CDR1 and CDR2: SGHVS and FQNEAQ. This CDR3 has 15 residues.

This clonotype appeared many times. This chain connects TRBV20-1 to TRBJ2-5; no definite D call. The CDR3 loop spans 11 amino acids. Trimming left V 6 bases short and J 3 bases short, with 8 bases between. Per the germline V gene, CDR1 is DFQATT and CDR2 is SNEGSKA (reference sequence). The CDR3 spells CSASGEETQYF. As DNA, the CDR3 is TGCAGTGCATCTGGGGAAGAGACCCAGTACTTC.

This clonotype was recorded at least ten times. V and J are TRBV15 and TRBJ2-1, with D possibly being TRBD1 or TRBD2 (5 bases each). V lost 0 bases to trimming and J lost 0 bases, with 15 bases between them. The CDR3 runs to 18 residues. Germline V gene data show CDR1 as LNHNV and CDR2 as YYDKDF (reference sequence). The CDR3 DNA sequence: TGTGCCACCAGCAGAGATCAAGGATGGGGGAGCTCCTACAATGAGCAGTTCTTC. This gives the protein CATSRDQGWGSSYNEQFF.

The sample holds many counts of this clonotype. This CDR3 is CASSWDRGNYGYTF. In DNA, the CDR3 is TGTGCCAGCAGCTGGGACAGGGGTAACTATGGCTACACCTTC. This chain connects TRBV6-5 to TRBJ1-2; 10 bases line up with TRBD1. The V and J ends lost 6 bases and 1 base, in that order; junction bases with no gene match: 2. This CDR3 region has 14 residues. Looked up from germline, CDR1 is MNHEY and CDR2 is SVGAGI.

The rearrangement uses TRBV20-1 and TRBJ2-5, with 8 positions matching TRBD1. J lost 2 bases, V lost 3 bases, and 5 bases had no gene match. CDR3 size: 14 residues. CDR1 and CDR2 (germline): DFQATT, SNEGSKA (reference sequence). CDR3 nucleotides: TGCAGTGCTAGTAACAGGGGGAGGCAAGAGACCCAGTACTTC. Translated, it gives CSASNRGRQETQYF.

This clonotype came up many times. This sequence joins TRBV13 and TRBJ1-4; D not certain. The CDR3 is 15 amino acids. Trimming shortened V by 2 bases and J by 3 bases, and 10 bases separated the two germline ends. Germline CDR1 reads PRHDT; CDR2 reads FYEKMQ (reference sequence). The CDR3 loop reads CASSLLGYANEKLFF. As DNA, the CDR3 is TGTGCCAGCAGCTTATTGGGGTATGCTAATGAAAAACTGTTTTTT.

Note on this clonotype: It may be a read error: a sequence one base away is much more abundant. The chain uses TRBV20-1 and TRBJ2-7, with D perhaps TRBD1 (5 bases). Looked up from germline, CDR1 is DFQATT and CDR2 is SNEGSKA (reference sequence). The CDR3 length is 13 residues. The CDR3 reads CSARGLNHYAQYF. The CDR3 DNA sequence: TGCAGTGCTAGGGGGCTCAACCACTACGCGCAGTACTTC.